Given below is one T cell receptor beta chain in context. Its antigen is still unknown. Per-base qualities were not stored, and no clone one base away is much larger. TCRbeta CDR3 regions were amplified from genomic DNA by means of the immunoSEQ Assay, a bias-controlled multiplex PCR. The original methods were these. The number of nucleated cells in each sample was estimated from the amplification of reference gene primers within the assay. Sequence reads were collapsed and filtered to measure the absolute abundance of every unique TCRbeta CDR3 rearrangement. Productive Simpson clonality was computed per sample as the square root of Simpson's diversity index over productive rearrangements. The source is immuneACCESS, and TCRdb retained only in-frame sequences with V and J called. Part of the clones is not carried over; for the studies checked, unresolved V genes explain less than half of this, and the remainder is unexplained. The V and J calls and clone size come from that table; D and trimming were worked out from the DNA. The sample table lists fewer than 200,000 clones, about 80% of them with a count of one. The top ten hold 5.5% to 8.5% of the sample.

Whole blood was collected in K2EDTA tubes by collaborating institutions according to the institutions' own protocols. For TCRbeta analysis, collaborator samples were shipped as frozen whole blood, as isolated PBMCs, or as DNA extracted from either sample type. The data were obtained in a study of blood T cell repertoires in COVID-19 (dated by TCRdb to 2018 to 2021). As for the study more broadly: Samples from collaborators originated in the United States, Italy and Spain and spanned both the acute and convalescent phases of COVID-19. The prospective study material was composed of cDNA or gDNA derived from T cells, B-cell-depleted T cells, or PBMCs. Subjects who had been exposed to COVID-19, were actively infected with it, or had recovered from it provided the deeply sampled blood TCRbeta repertoires that made up the dataset. The repertoires were made available in a free public database intended to serve as a resource for research on the immune response to SARS-CoV-2. The samples were drawn from two sources: the first 160 participants of the ongoing ImmuneRACE study, and 1,000 to 1,500 subjects contributed by 6 global collaborators. The sample metadata nearly always contained a de-identified subject ID, COVID-19 status, age in years and sex. Where available, HLA class I and class II types were obtained from metadata supplied by the sample provider rather than from assay-based typing.

V lost 2 bases and J lost 4 bases, and the count of bases not matched to a germline gene is 8. Including cysteine and phenylalanine, the CDR3 has 17 amino acids. CDR3 DNA only is kept here, 51 bases in frame from base 1. Sequences MNHEY (CDR1) and SVGEGT (CDR2) are obtained from the germline V gene. What the authors observed across the whole study: The quantity of clinical and demographic metadata differed by source and by participant and was supplied without curation.

The sequence links TRBV6-2 or TRBV6-3 to TRBJ2-1; a stretch of 10 junction bases matches TRBD1. Input material: peripheral blood. The TCR was taken from a man aged 55 to 70 with acute or convalescent COVID-19. The DNA reads TGTGCCAGCAGTTACGGTGCCGGGACAGGGGAATACAATGAGCAGTTCTTC. Its translation is CASSYGAGTGEYNEQFF.